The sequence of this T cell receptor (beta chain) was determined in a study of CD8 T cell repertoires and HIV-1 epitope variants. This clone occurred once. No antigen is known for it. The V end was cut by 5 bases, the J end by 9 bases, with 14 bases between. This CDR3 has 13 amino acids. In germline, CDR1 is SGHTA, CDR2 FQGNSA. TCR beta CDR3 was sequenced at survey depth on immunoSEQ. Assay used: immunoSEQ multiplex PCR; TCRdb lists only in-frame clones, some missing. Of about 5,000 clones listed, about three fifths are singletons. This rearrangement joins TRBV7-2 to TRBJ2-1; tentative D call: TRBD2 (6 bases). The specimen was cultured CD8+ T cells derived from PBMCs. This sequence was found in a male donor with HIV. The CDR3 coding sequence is TGTGCCAGCAGCCTTGGACTACGTAGTGAGCAGTTCTTC. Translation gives CASSLGLRSEQFF.